One sample yielded the 25 T cell receptor beta chains listed below, sequenced in a study of cytomegalovirus exposure and HLA in healthy donors. Primers: 60 Vbeta forward and 13 Jbeta reverse. The table came from immunoSEQ multiplex PCR; TCRdb's copy has only in-frame clones and leaves some out. The sample records some 150,000 clones, around two thirds being singletons. Sequenced sample: PBMCs. The receptors shown here come from a woman aged 55-75 years in good health and CMV-seropositive.

V gene TRBV30 combines with J gene TRBJ2-2; TRBD2 aligns across 7 bases. The CDR3 sequence is 15 residues long. V gave up 2 bases and J gave up 3 bases; unmatched junction bases: 6. The germline V gene has CDR1 GTSNPN and CDR2 SVGIG (reference sequence). Written as DNA, the CDR3 is TGTGCCTGGAGTTGGGGGAGGGCCGACACCGGGGAGCTGTTTTTT. This gives the protein CAWSWGRADTGELFF.

A few counts support this clone. This chain joins TRBV10-1 and TRBJ2-1; D might be TRBD2 (5 bases). V lost 5 bases and J lost 5, with 10 bases in between. The germline gives CDR1 WNHNN, CDR2 SYGVQD (reference sequence). The CDR3 extends over 13 amino acids. The CDR3: CASSNLRDNEQFF. CDR3 in DNA: TGCGCCAGCAGTAATTTGCGGGACAATGAGCAGTTCTTC.

The chain recombines TRBV5-6 with TRBJ1-5; perhaps TRBD1 as D (5 bases). The germline V gene encodes CDR1 SGHDT and CDR2 YYEEEE. The V and J ends lost 0 bases and 1 base respectively, with 5 bases between them. CDR3 size: 14 residues. The CDR3, as DNA: TGTGCCAGCAGCTTGGCAGGGAGCAATCAGCCCCAGCATTTT. Protein product: CASSLAGSNQPQHF.

The chain uses TRBV9 and TRBJ1-1; TRBD1 agrees at 9 bases. V shed 0 bases, J shed 2 bases, and the junction held 5 bases outside the gene matches. CDR1 and CDR2 from the germline V gene are SGDLS and YYNGEE. CDR3 length equals 16 residues. The chain's CDR3 is CASSVAPGQGNTEAFF. DNA of the CDR3: TGTGCCAGCAGCGTAGCCCCGGGACAGGGAAACACTGAAGCTTTCTTT.

This clone was observed once. The rearrangement uses TRBV19 and TRBJ1-4; 9 nucleotides align to TRBD1. The V gene end was trimmed by 5 bases and the J gene end by 4 bases; junction bases not matched to a gene: 5. This CDR3 comprises 15 residues. Germline values: CDR1 LNHDA, CDR2 SQIVND (reference sequence). CDR3 residues: CASSPGTGNNEKLFF. CDR3 DNA sequence: TGTGCCAGTAGTCCCGGGACAGGGAATAATGAAAAACTGTTTTTT. The entire variable domain, with the rest obtained from reference TRBV19 and TRBJ1-4, is as follows: DGGITQSPKYLFRKEGQNVTLSCEQNLNHDAMYWYRQDPGQGLRLIYYSQIVNDFQKGDIAEGYSVSREKKESFPLTVTSAQKNPTAFYLCASSPGTGNNEKLFFGSGTQLSVL.

This clone was seen a few times. The chain couples TRBV7-2 to TRBJ2-2; tentatively, D is TRBD2 (6 bases). Trimming stripped 0 bases from V and 2 bases from J, with 10 bases between. This CDR3 contains 16 residues. The V gene's germline CDR1 is SGHTA and CDR2 FQGNSA. For the CDR3, the DNA is TGTGCCAGCAGCTTAGCAGCCGGGAGAAACACCGGGGAGCTGTTTTTT. Its protein product is CASSLAAGRNTGELFF.

The chain employs TRBV14 and TRBJ1-2, with D unclear. The germline gives CDR1 SGHDN, CDR2 FVKESK. CDR3 length: 14 amino acids. The V end was cut by 0 bases, the J end by 8 bases, with 13 bases between. The CDR3 is CASSQESGYGGYTF. CDR3 sequence (DNA): TGTGCCAGCAGCCAAGAATCCGGGTACGGAGGCTACACCTTC.

This sequence joins TRBV29-1 and TRBJ2-1; 14 bases line up with TRBD2. Germline values: CDR1 SQVTM, CDR2 ANQGSEA. The CDR3 length is 17 residues. V dropped 5 bases and J dropped 0; count of bases not matched to a gene: 6. The CDR3 loop reads CSVRGLAGASSYNEQFF. In DNA form, the CDR3 reads TGCAGCGTTCGGGGACTAGCGGGAGCGAGCTCCTACAATGAGCAGTTCTTC.

The V call is TRBV10-3, the J call TRBJ1-5; the match to TRBD1 covers 8 bases. CDR3 length equals 14 residues. Germline values: CDR1 ENHRY, CDR2 SYGVKD. The V segment lost 6 bases and the J segment 1 base; nucleotides outside the gene matches: 2. CDR3 sequence (DNA): TGTGCCATCAGGACAGGGGCCAGCAATCAGCCCCAGCATTTT. Protein: CAIRTGASNQPQHF.

This clone was counted a few times. The V call is TRBV30, the J call TRBJ2-3; TRBD2 is a possible D gene (5 bases). Trimming removed 1 base from V and 1 base from J, with 12 bases in between. This CDR3 spans 15 amino acids. Germline assignment: CDR1 GTSNPN and CDR2 SVGIG (reference sequence). CDR3 sequence reads: CAWSGLAYRTDTQYF. In nucleotides, the CDR3 is TGTGCCTGGAGTGGGCTAGCTTATCGCACAGATACGCAGTATTTT.

J is TRBJ1-1 and V is TRBV10-1, with D possibly being TRBD1 (5 bases). The CDR3 sequence is 13 residues long. Germline CDR1 is WNHNN and CDR2 is SYGVQD (reference sequence). Trimming stripped 6 bases from V and 1 base from J, with 9 bases between. The CDR3 here is CASSGGRNTEAFF. In DNA form, the CDR3 reads TGCGCCAGCAGCGGGGGAAGGAACACTGAAGCTTTCTTT.

The V gene is TRBV28, the J gene TRBJ2-5; the match to TRBD1 covers 10 bases. The CDR3 extends over 13 amino acids. The germline V gene has CDR1 MDHEN and CDR2 SYDVKM. V lost 6 bases and J lost 4; bases outside the gene matches: 2. The CDR3 loop is CASRGTGVETQYF. The DNA of the CDR3 is TGTGCCAGCAGGGGGACAGGGGTAGAGACCCAGTACTTC.

This clone showed up just a few times. The rearrangement joins TRBV6-1 to TRBJ2-7; D is undetermined. Per germline, CDR1 MNHNS and CDR2 SASEGT. V dropped 4 bases and J dropped 2 bases, with 15 bases sitting between them. The CDR3 sequence is 15 residues long. The CDR3 region is CASSVTATSPYEQYF. CDR3 sequence (DNA): TGTGCCAGCAGTGTAACTGCCACGAGCCCCTACGAGCAGTACTTC.

This rearrangement joins TRBV28 to TRBJ1-2; 7 bases align to TRBD1. The J segment lost 4 bases and the V segment lost 3 bases, leaving 5 bases of the junction unmatched. Germline V gives CDR1 MDHEN, CDR2 SYDVKM. The length of the CDR3 is 14 residues. Here the CDR3 DNA reads TGTGCCAGCAGTTTGTTGGACAGGCCCTATGGCTACACCTTC. This sequence encodes CASSLLDRPYGYTF.

J is TRBJ1-1 and V is TRBV20-1; D is possibly TRBD1 (5 bases). V was shortened by 5 bases and J by 4 bases, with 8 bases between the two germline ends. Per germline, CDR1 DFQATT and CDR2 SNEGSKA (reference sequence). CDR3 length equals 11 residues. CDR3 loop: CSARGGTEAFF. In DNA, the CDR3 is TGCAGTGCTCGGGGGGGCACTGAAGCTTTCTTT.

V gene TRBV5-4 combines with J gene TRBJ1-2; 8 nucleotides match TRBD1. J gave up 14 bases and V 4 bases, and 7 bases lay outside the gene matches. CDR1 and CDR2 (germline): SGHNT, YYREEE (reference sequence). The CDR3 has 11 residues. The CDR3 sequence: CASSNGTGKTF. CDR3 DNA: TGTGCCAGCAGCAACGGGACAGGAAAAACCTTC.

This clone has just one count. The chain combines TRBV6-5 with TRBJ2-2; D is perhaps TRBD2 (6 bases). The CDR3 is 16 residues long. The germline V gene has CDR1 MNHEY and CDR2 SVGAGI. The V gene lost 1 base and the J gene lost 0 bases, with 9 bases spanning the gap. CDR3 sequence: CASSYYRGANTGELFF. The CDR3 coding sequence is TGTGCCAGCAGTTACTATCGCGGGGCGAACACCGGGGAGCTGTTTTTT.

J is TRBJ1-2 and V is TRBV6-5; possible D gene TRBD1, 6 bases. The germline V gene encodes CDR1 MNHEY and CDR2 SVGAGI. The V and J ends lost 7 bases and 2 bases respectively, with 11 bases between them. The length of the CDR3 is 13 residues. DNA of the CDR3: TGTGCCAGCACCAAAGACAGGAACTATGGCTACACCTTC. Its protein is CASTKDRNYGYTF.

The rearrangement uses TRBV4-1 and TRBJ1-4, with 7 bases identical to TRBD1. This CDR3 has 15 residues. Germline lookup yields CDR1 MGHRA and CDR2 YSYEKL. V lost 3 bases to trimming and J lost 3 bases; unmatched junction nucleotides: 4. CDR3 in DNA: TGCGCCAGCAGCCAGAACAGGGGCGCTAATGAAAAACTGTTTTTT. As protein: CASSQNRGANEKLFF.

The gene calls are TRBV19 and TRBJ1-1; the D gene is possibly TRBD1 (6 bases). V lost 5 bases and J lost 5, with 15 bases in between. The CDR3 is 14 amino acids. Germline V lookup: CDR1 LNHDA, CDR2 SQIVND (reference sequence). The CDR3 sequence: CASSPTQGGTEAFF. CDR3 DNA sequence: TGTGCCAGTAGTCCTACACAGGGAGGGACTGAAGCTTTCTTT.

The chain carries TRBV4-2 and TRBJ1-1; the match to TRBD1 covers 8 bases. With 0 bases clipped from V and 6 bases from J, the junction kept 12 bases outside the gene matches. This CDR3 region has 17 residues. Germline values: CDR1 LGHNA, CDR2 YNFKEQ. The CDR3 coding sequence is TGTGCCAGCAGCCAAGATCACCAGGGGGCGAGGGCCTCTGAAGCTTTCTTT. Amino acids: CASSQDHQGARASEAFF.

In nucleotides, the CDR3 is TGTGCCAGCAGCTTACTCGGGAAGGGACAAGGGTCCTACGAGCAGTACTTC. This sequence encodes CASSLLGKGQGSYEQYF. The chain employs TRBV11-1 and TRBJ2-5; possible D gene TRBD1, 6 bases. The tail of the sequence fits TRBJ2-7 better, so the J call may be wrong. The CDR3 contains 17 residues. The germline CDR1 and CDR2 sequences are SGHAT and FQDESV (reference sequence).

This sequence joins TRBV29-1 and TRBJ2-3; D not resolved. The CDR3 has 14 residues. CDR1 is SQVTM and CDR2 is ANQGSEA in the germline V gene. Trimming shortened V by 3 bases and J by 0 bases, and 10 bases separated the two germline ends. CDR3 loop: CSVDFLSSTDTQYF. In DNA form, the CDR3 reads TGCAGCGTTGATTTTTTGAGTAGCACAGATACGCAGTATTTT.

This rearrangement joins TRBV11-2 to TRBJ1-2; D perhaps matches TRBD1 (5 bases). CDR1 SGHAT and CDR2 FQNNGV come from the germline V gene. V shed 3 bases and J shed 8 bases, with 16 bases lying between them. The CDR3 covers 14 residues. The CDR3 loop is CASSLDTSQRGYTF. CDR3 nucleotide sequence: TGTGCCAGCAGCTTGGACACTTCCCAGAGGGGCTACACCTTC.

This clone was observed a few times. The rearrangement uses TRBV5-5 and TRBJ1-1, with D hard to call. The CDR3 extends over 13 amino acids. Germline CDR1 and CDR2: SGHKS and YYEKEE (reference sequence). Trimming took 4 bases from V and 4 from J, leaving 11 bases between them. The CDR3, as DNA: TGTGCCAGCAGCCCCGCGGTTGGCACTGAAGCTTTCTTT. It is translated as CASSPAVGTEAFF. The full variable domain, rest sourced from reference TRBV5-5 and TRBJ1-1, is DAGVTQSPTHLIKTRGQQVTLRCSPISGHKSVSWYQQVLGQGPQFIFQYYEKEERGRGNFPDRFSARQFPNYSSELNVNALLLGDSALYLCASSPAVGTEAFFGQGTRLTVV.